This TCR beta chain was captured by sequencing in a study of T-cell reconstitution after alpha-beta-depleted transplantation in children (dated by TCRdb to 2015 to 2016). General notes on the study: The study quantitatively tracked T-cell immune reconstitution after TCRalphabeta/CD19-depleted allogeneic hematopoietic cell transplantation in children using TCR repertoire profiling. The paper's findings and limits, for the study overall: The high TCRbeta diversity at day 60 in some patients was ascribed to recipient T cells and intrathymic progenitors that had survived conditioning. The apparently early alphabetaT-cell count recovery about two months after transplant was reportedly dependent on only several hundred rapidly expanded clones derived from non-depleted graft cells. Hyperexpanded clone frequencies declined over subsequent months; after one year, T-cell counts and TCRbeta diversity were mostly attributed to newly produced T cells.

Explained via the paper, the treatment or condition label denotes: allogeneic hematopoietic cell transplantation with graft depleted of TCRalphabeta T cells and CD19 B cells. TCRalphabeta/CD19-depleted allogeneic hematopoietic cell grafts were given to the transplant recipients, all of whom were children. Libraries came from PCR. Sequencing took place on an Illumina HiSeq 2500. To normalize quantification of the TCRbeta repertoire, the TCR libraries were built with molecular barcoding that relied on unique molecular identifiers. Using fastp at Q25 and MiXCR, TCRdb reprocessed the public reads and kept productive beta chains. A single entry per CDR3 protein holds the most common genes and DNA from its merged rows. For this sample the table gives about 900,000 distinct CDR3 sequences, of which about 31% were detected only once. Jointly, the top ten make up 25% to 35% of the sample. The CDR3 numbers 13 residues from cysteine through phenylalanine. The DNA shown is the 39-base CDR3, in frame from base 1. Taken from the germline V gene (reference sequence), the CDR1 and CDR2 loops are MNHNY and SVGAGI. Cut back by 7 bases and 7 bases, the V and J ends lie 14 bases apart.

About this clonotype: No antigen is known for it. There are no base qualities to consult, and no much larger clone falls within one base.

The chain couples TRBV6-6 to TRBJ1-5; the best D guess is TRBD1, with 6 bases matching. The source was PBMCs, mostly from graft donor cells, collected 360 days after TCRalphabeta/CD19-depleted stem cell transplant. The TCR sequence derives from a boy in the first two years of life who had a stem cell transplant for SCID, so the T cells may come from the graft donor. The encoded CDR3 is CASTGHQGQPQHF. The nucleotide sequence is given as TGTGCCAGCACGGGACACCAGGGACAGCCCCAGCATTTT.